The 22 T cell receptor beta chains below come from one sample, sequenced in a study of identical twins. TCRdb re-derived calls from the 5' RACE reads in MiXCR, one entry per CDR3 protein. Of roughly 570,000 distinct CDR3 sequences in the sample, over 8.5% are singletons; the top ten hold approximately 3.2%. Separately, the same data were catalogued under a study of yellow fever vaccine responses in identical twins.

The sequenced sample consisted of PBMCs. These receptors all come from a woman aged 18-35 years in good health.

There are many counts of this clonotype. J is TRBJ1-1 and V is TRBV10-1, with unresolved D. Germline-derived CDR1 and CDR2 are WNHNN and SYGVQD (reference sequence). V dropped 2 bases and J dropped 4 bases, with 8 bases sitting between them. The CDR3 spans 13 residues. CDR3 sequence reads: CASSEGRGTEAFF. CDR3 coding DNA: TGCGCCAGCAGTGAGGGCCGAGGCACTGAAGCTTTCTTT.

The rearrangement joins TRBV5-5 to TRBJ2-7, with D maybe TRBD2 (5 bases). Trimming took 0 bases from V and 2 from J, leaving 15 bases between them. The CDR3 covers 16 residues. Per the germline V gene, CDR1 is SGHKS and CDR2 is YYEKEE (reference sequence). CDR3 region: CASSLERRGGTYEQYF. Here the CDR3 DNA reads TGTGCCAGCAGCTTGGAGCGCCGTGGAGGCACCTACGAGCAGTACTTC.

This clonotype was seen repeatedly, ten times or more. The chain recombines TRBV20-1 with TRBJ2-2, with 9 bases aligning to TRBD2. The CDR3 loop spans 15 amino acids. Germline assignment: CDR1 DFQATT and CDR2 SNEGSKA (reference sequence). With 4 bases clipped from V and 4 bases from J, the junction kept 7 bases outside the gene matches. CDR3 nucleotides: TGCAGTGCTACTAGCGGGAAGGGAAGCACCGGGGAGCTGTTTTTT. Its protein product is CSATSGKGSTGELFF.

The chain employs TRBV5-1 and TRBJ2-7; 10 bases fit TRBD2. Germline V CDR1 and CDR2: SGHRS, YFSETQ. The CDR3 runs to 18 residues. V shed 3 bases, J shed 2 bases, and the junction held 14 bases outside the gene matches. The CDR3 DNA follows: TGCGCCAGCAGCTCTTCGCTTGCCGGACTAGCGGTTACCTACGAGCAGTACTTC. This sequence encodes CASSSSLAGLAVTYEQYF.

This clonotype was counted many times. The rearrangement links TRBV12-3 or TRBV12-4 to TRBJ2-5; D unresolved. Trimming removed 3 bases from V and 5 bases from J, with 7 bases in between. This CDR3 spans 12 amino acids. The CDR3 spells CASSFAIETQYF. Written as DNA, the CDR3 is TGTGCCAGCAGTTTCGCCATCGAGACCCAGTACTTC.

This clonotype has only a few counts. V is TRBV29-1 and J is TRBJ1-6, with D possibly TRBD1 on 6 matching bases. Germline V lookup: CDR1 SQVTM, CDR2 ANQGSEA. V was shortened by 7 bases and J by 10 bases, with 14 bases between the two germline ends. The CDR3 has 12 residues. CDR3 in amino acids: CSAREGESPLHF. The CDR3 DNA follows: TGCAGCGCCAGGGAGGGGGAATCACCCCTCCACTTT. Using reference TRBV29-1 and TRBJ1-6 for the parts outside the CDR3, the full variable domain is SAVISQKPSRDICQRGTSLTIQCQVDSQVTMMFWYRQQPGQSLTLIATANQGSEATYESGFVIDKFPISRPNLTFSTLTVSNMSPEDSSIYLCSAREGESPLHFGNGTRLTVT.

This clonotype was seen only a few times. The rearrangement uses TRBV7-2 and TRBJ2-1; TRBD2 agrees at 12 bases. This CDR3 spans 15 amino acids. The junction had 5 bases not matched to a gene; V was cut back by 5 bases and J by 6 bases. Germline CDR1 SGHTA, CDR2 FQGNSA. CDR3 DNA sequence: TGTGCCAGCAGCCCCTCTAGCGGGAGGGCCAATGAGCAGTTCTTC. It encodes CASSPSSGRANEQFF.

The chain combines TRBV4-2 with TRBJ2-6; no clear D. This CDR3 spans 15 amino acids. The germline CDR1 and CDR2 sequences are LGHNA and YNFKEQ. Trimming removed 0 bases from V and 2 bases from J, with 5 bases in between. This CDR3 is CASSQELAGANVLTF. The DNA of the CDR3 is TGTGCCAGCAGCCAAGAGCTAGCTGGGGCCAACGTCCTGACTTTC.

This clonotype was recorded a few times. The V and J genes are TRBV5-5 and TRBJ2-7; 11 nucleotides line up with TRBD2. Germline CDR1 reads SGHKS; CDR2 reads YYEKEE (reference sequence). The CDR3 extends over 16 amino acids. V lost 0 bases and J lost 3; bases outside the gene matches: 5. The CDR3 nucleotides read TGTGCCAGCAGCTTGGGGCTAGCGGGGGGCCTCTACGAGCAGTACTTC. This encodes CASSLGLAGGLYEQYF.

This clonotype was observed a few times. This chain links TRBV19 with TRBJ2-4, with 9 bases matching TRBD2. V lost 6 bases and J lost 6; bases outside the gene matches: 9. This CDR3 region has 15 residues. The V gene's germline CDR1 is LNHDA and CDR2 SQIVND (reference sequence). In DNA, the CDR3 is TGTGCCAGTAGCCCCCCGGGACTAGCTGCAAACATTCAGTACTTC. Translating gives CASSPPGLAANIQYF.

The V and J genes are TRBV29-1 and TRBJ2-1; TRBD1 or TRBD2 may be the D gene (5 bases each). V was pared by 3 bases and J by 1 base, with 10 bases between. This CDR3 region has 14 residues. The germline CDR1 and CDR2 sequences are SQVTM and ANQGSEA. CDR3 DNA sequence: TGCAGCGTTGAGGGGGTGGGTTCCTACAATGAGCAGTTCTTC. Its translation is CSVEGVGSYNEQFF.

This clonotype showed up many times. This rearrangement joins TRBV7-9 to TRBJ2-5; D is tentatively TRBD1 or TRBD2 (5 bases each). The germline V and J ends were trimmed by 5 bases and 3 bases, with 10 bases remaining between them. Germline-derived CDR1 and CDR2 are SEHNR and FQNEAQ (reference sequence). The CDR3 contains 13 residues. The CDR3 bases are TGTGCCAGCAGCCCGGGGCCAGAAGAGACCCAGTACTTC. It yields the protein CASSPGPEETQYF.

In this sample, this clonotype turned up many times. This chain uses TRBV3-1 with TRBJ2-6; no clear D. V gave up 4 bases and J gave up 0 bases, with 7 bases separating them. The CDR3 has 15 amino acids. CDR1 and CDR2 from the germline V gene are LGHDT and YNNKEL (reference sequence). The CDR3 loop reads CASSRRSSGANVLTF. The CDR3 DNA reads TGTGCCAGCAGCCGAAGGAGCTCTGGGGCCAACGTCCTGACTTTC.

J is TRBJ2-1 and V is TRBV20-1; D gene ambiguous. Germline V CDR1 and CDR2: DFQATT, SNEGSKA (reference sequence). The CDR3 consists of 14 residues. The V gene lost 2 bases and the J gene lost 6 bases, with 14 bases spanning the gap. The CDR3 nucleotides are TGCAGTGCTAGATCCTTCGGAACGTCCAATGAGCAGTTCTTC. It is translated as CSARSFGTSNEQFF.

This clonotype was picked up a small number of times. J is TRBJ2-4 and V is TRBV20-1, with a tentative D call TRBD1 (5 bases). In germline, CDR1 is DFQATT, CDR2 SNEGSKA (reference sequence). Deletions cut 2 bases from V and 7 bases from J, with 18 bases between. This CDR3 contains 15 residues. The CDR3 bases are TGCAGTGCTAGACCCACTGACAGCTTCGGGAACATTCAGTACTTC. Protein sequence: CSARPTDSFGNIQYF.

This clonotype occurred many times. This sequence joins TRBV15 and TRBJ2-5, with 7 nucleotides matching TRBD2. From germline, CDR1 is LNHNV and CDR2 YYDKDF (reference sequence). J was trimmed by 3 bases and V by 1 base; bases with no gene match: 8. The CDR3 runs 16 residues. CDR3 sequence (DNA): TGTGCCACCAGCAGAGGAGGGCAAGGGAGGGAAGAGACCCAGTACTTC. Amino acids: CATSRGGQGREETQYF.

This rearrangement joins TRBV2 to TRBJ2-6; no firm D call. Germline V CDR1 and CDR2: SNHLY, FYNNEI. The V end was cut by 6 bases, the J end by 0 bases, with 9 bases between. The CDR3 loop spans 15 amino acids. CDR3 DNA sequence: TGTGCCAGCAGCCCCTCTAACTCTGGGGCCAACGTCCTGACTTTC. Protein: CASSPSNSGANVLTF. The complete variable domain, with remaining parts taken from reference TRBV2 and TRBJ2-6, reads EPEVTQTPSHQVTQMGQEVILRCVPISNHLYFYWYRQILGQKVEFLVSFYNNEISEKSEIFDDQFSVERPDGSNFTLKIRSTKLEDSAMYFCASSPSNSGANVLTFGAGSRLTVL.

This clonotype has just a few counts. This sequence joins TRBV7-8 and TRBJ1-1; D is unclear. This CDR3 region has 14 residues. Germline V gene sequence: CDR1 SGHVS, CDR2 FQNEAQ. Trimming took off 5 bases at V and 7 bases at J, with 17 bases between the two ends. The CDR3 region has the DNA TGTGCCAGCAGCCCGACCCCTCTCAAAGGTGAAGCTTTCTTT. Protein product: CASSPTPLKGEAFF.

This clonotype has a count of ten or more. CDR3 region: CASSQSTGTRDGGYTF. The CDR3 DNA follows: TGTGCCAGCAGCCAATCCACCGGGACAAGGGATGGTGGCTACACCTTC. The chain joins TRBV4-2 to TRBJ1-2; D may be TRBD1 (6 bases). Per germline, CDR1 LGHNA and CDR2 YNFKEQ. Trimming removed 2 bases from V and 7 bases from J, with 20 bases in between. This CDR3 spans 16 amino acids.

This chain uses TRBV9 with TRBJ1-6; D uncertain. The CDR3 runs 16 residues. V was pared by 4 bases and J by 5 bases, with 16 bases between. Germline CDR1 SGDLS, CDR2 YYNGEE. CDR3 in DNA: TGTGCCAGCAGCCTCCACTCCACACGGAATAATTCACCCCTCCACTTT. It encodes CASSLHSTRNNSPLHF.

This clonotype has a handful of counts. This sequence joins TRBV12-3 or TRBV12-4 and TRBJ1-1, with TRBD1 matching 8 bases. This CDR3 has 15 amino acids. Germline trimming cut 6 bases from V and 4 bases from J; bases unmatched to any gene: 10. CDR3 region: CASRRTGKASTEAFF. CDR3 sequence (DNA): TGTGCCAGCAGACGGACAGGGAAGGCGAGCACTGAAGCTTTCTTT.

The chain has TRBV11-2 and TRBJ2-3; the match to TRBD1 covers 8 bases. The V and J ends lost 5 bases and 4 bases, in that order; junction bases with no gene match: 8. This CDR3 has 15 residues. The V gene's germline CDR1 is SGHAT and CDR2 FQNNGV. CDR3 in amino acids: CASSTPDRGPDTQYF. CDR3 nucleotides: TGTGCCAGCAGCACCCCCGACAGGGGCCCAGATACGCAGTATTTT.